These 21 T cell receptor beta chains share one sample of origin, sequenced in a study of T-cell reconstitution after alpha-beta-depleted transplantation in children. Unique molecular identifiers were built into the TCRbeta library. TCRdb re-called the PCR reads through MiXCR, storing one row per CDR3 protein. The sample lists some 290,000 distinct CDR3 sequences; 9.9% were seen once. The sequenced sample was PBMCs from the stem cell graft donor, obtained from the stem cell graft. All receptors come from a human donor who donated a stem cell graft to a child with SCID.

This clonotype was counted many times. The chain combines TRBV7-9 with TRBJ2-5; D could derive from TRBD1 or TRBD2 (5 bases each). The CDR3 is made up of 13 amino acids. The germline gives CDR1 SEHNR, CDR2 FQNEAQ (reference sequence). V dropped 2 bases and J dropped 5 bases, with 9 bases sitting between them. Here the CDR3 reads CASSLIGEETQYF. CDR3 bases: TGTGCCAGCAGCTTAATAGGGGAGGAGACCCAGTACTTC.

This clonotype has more than one count but fewer than ten. CDR3 amino acids: CASSLEMGSYTTEAFF. The DNA for the CDR3 is TGTGCCAGCAGCTTAGAAATGGGCAGCTATACGACTGAAGCTTTCTTT. The chain joins TRBV11-2 to TRBJ1-1; no clear D. Per germline, CDR1 SGHAT and CDR2 FQNNGV. Deletions cut 0 bases from V and 5 bases from J, with 16 bases between. CDR3 length: 16 residues.

The chain employs TRBV14 and TRBJ2-7, with a tentative D call TRBD1 (5 bases). In germline, CDR1 is SGHDN, CDR2 FVKESK. This CDR3 has 14 residues. Trimming left V 0 bases short and J 4 bases short, with 10 bases between. CDR3 sequence reads: CASSQDGAAYEQYF. The CDR3 coding sequence is TGTGCCAGCAGCCAAGATGGGGCGGCATACGAGCAGTACTTC.

This sequence joins TRBV7-9 and TRBJ1-3, with 8 bases that match TRBD1. The CDR3 spans 16 residues. Germline loops: CDR1 SEHNR, CDR2 FQNEAQ (reference sequence). With 4 bases clipped from V and 2 bases from J, the junction kept 7 bases outside the gene matches. CDR3 in DNA: TGTGCCAGCAGCTCCCGGACAGGGTTAACTGGAAACACCATATATTTT. This sequence encodes CASSSRTGLTGNTIYF.

J is TRBJ1-1 and V is TRBV3-1; D may be TRBD1 (6 bases). CDR1 is LGHDT, CDR2 YNNKEL, per germline (reference sequence). Trimming shortened V by 7 bases and J by 4 bases, and 13 bases separated the two germline ends. This CDR3 region has 13 residues. CDR3: CASTIGGLTEAFF. The CDR3 bases are TGTGCCAGCACCATCGGGGGCCTCACTGAAGCTTTCTTT.

Here the CDR3 reads CASSLDWGSHNEQFF. The CDR3 region has the DNA TGCGCCAGCAGCTTGGATTGGGGATCCCACAATGAGCAGTTCTTC. This sequence joins TRBV5-1 and TRBJ2-1, with no clear D. Trimming took off 0 bases at V and 5 bases at J, with 12 bases between the two ends. CDR1 SGHRS and CDR2 YFSETQ come from the germline V gene. This CDR3 has 15 amino acids.

V and J are TRBV21-1 and TRBJ2-3; the D segment call TRBD2 is taken from the table without a DNA check. TRBV21-1 is flagged as a pseudogene. The CDR3 has 15 residues. The CDR3: CASSKRRAWADTQYF. CDR3 DNA: TGTGCCAGCAGCAAAAGGCGGGCATGGGCAGATACGCAGTATTTT.

In its sample, this clonotype was seen a few times. The chain recombines TRBV7-9 with TRBJ1-4; D is unresolved. Germline V lookup: CDR1 SEHNR, CDR2 FQNEAQ (reference sequence). CDR3 length: 16 residues. Deletions cut 3 bases from V and 0 bases from J, with 11 bases between. The CDR3 is CASSLSTYPTNEKLFF. The CDR3 DNA reads TGTGCCAGCAGCTTGAGCACCTACCCAACTAATGAAAAACTGTTTTTT.

This clonotype appeared a few times. CDR3 bases: TGTGCCAGCAGCCCGAACCCCGGGTCCCGGGAGCAGTACTTC. As protein: CASSPNPGSREQYF. The gene calls are TRBV7-3 and TRBJ2-7; D is ambiguous. The V gene's germline CDR1 is SGHTA and CDR2 FQGTGA. This CDR3 region has 14 residues. V gave up 5 bases and J gave up 7 bases, with 18 bases separating them.

The chain combines TRBV9 with TRBJ2-5, with TRBD2 identical over 9 bases. CDR3 length: 16 residues. Germline assignment: CDR1 SGDLS and CDR2 YYNGEE. The J segment lost 0 bases and the V segment lost 0 bases, leaving 3 bases of the junction unmatched. CDR3 sequence: CASSVESGGYQETQYF. CDR3 DNA: TGTGCCAGCAGCGTAGAGAGCGGGGGGTACCAAGAGACCCAGTACTTC.

This rearrangement joins TRBV7-3 to TRBJ1-1; no definite D call. Germline CDR1 is SGHTA and CDR2 is FQGTGA. Trimming took off 2 bases at V and 1 base at J, with 11 bases between the two ends. The CDR3 is 15 amino acids. CDR3 DNA sequence: TGTGCCAGCAGCTTACAACCCGGCGGGAACACTGAAGCTTTCTTT. Translation: CASSLQPGGNTEAFF.

This clonotype occurred many times. The V gene is TRBV5-1, the J gene TRBJ1-1; D is uncertain. This CDR3 region has 13 residues. Trimming took 1 base from V and 3 from J, leaving 7 bases between them. Looked up from germline, CDR1 is SGHRS and CDR2 is YFSETQ. The CDR3 region is CASSLRRDTEAFF. The CDR3 coding sequence is TGCGCCAGCAGCTTGAGGAGGGACACTGAAGCTTTCTTT.

Ten or more counts support this clonotype. The chain recombines TRBV6-2 or TRBV6-3 with TRBJ2-5; possibly TRBD1 for D (6 bases). In germline, CDR1 is MNHEY, CDR2 SVGEGT. With 7 bases removed from V and 5 bases from J, the gap between germline ends came to 11 bases. There are 12 residues in the CDR3. The CDR3 DNA reads TGTGCCAGCAACCACCAGGGGGAGACCCAGTACTTC. This sequence encodes CASNHQGETQYF.

The V call is TRBV24-1, the J call TRBJ1-1; the match to TRBD1 covers 11 bases. Germline-derived CDR1 and CDR2 are KGHDR and SFDVKD. V lost 4 bases and J lost 3; bases outside the gene matches: 6. The CDR3 spans 16 residues. The CDR3 DNA sequence: TGTGCCACCAGTGACCGGGACAGGGGGAGTGACACTGAAGCTTTCTTT. It yields the protein CATSDRDRGSDTEAFF.

The sample holds a few counts of this clonotype. The chain is built from TRBV20-1 and TRBJ2-1; TRBD2 aligns across 9 bases. V lost 7 bases to trimming and J lost 7 bases; unmatched junction nucleotides: 5. CDR3 length: 12 residues. Germline values: CDR1 DFQATT, CDR2 SNEGSKA (reference sequence). The CDR3 DNA reads as TGCAGTGTAGGCGGGGGGGCAAATGAGCAGTTCTTC. It specifies CSVGGGANEQFF.

V usage is TRBV12-3 or TRBV12-4 and J usage is TRBJ1-2, with D maybe TRBD1 (5 bases). Trimming pared 1 base from V and 0 bases from J, leaving 9 bases between. This CDR3 has 15 residues. The CDR3 sequence is CASSLDRKANYGYTF. CDR3 bases: TGTGCCAGCAGTTTAGACAGGAAAGCTAACTATGGCTACACCTTC.

The rearrangement joins TRBV7-3 to TRBJ1-3; possibly TRBD1 for D (5 bases). The germline V and J ends were trimmed by 1 base and 8 bases, with 9 bases remaining between them. Germline loops: CDR1 SGHTA, CDR2 FQGTGA. The CDR3 is made up of 13 amino acids. This CDR3 is CASSLSREDTIYF. As DNA, the CDR3 is TGTGCCAGCAGCTTAAGCAGGGAAGACACCATATATTTT.

The chain links TRBV10-3 to TRBJ1-6; TRBD1 is a possible D gene (6 bases). With 6 bases removed from V and 5 bases from J, the gap between germline ends came to 14 bases. This CDR3 has 15 residues. Germline V gene lookup returns CDR1 ENHRY and CDR2 SYGVKD. The CDR3 is CAIRDGGLNNSPLHF. The CDR3 nucleotides read TGTGCCATCAGAGACGGGGGGCTGAATAATTCACCCCTCCACTTT.

This clonotype occurred many times. This chain links TRBV20-1 with TRBJ2-2; a possible D gene is TRBD2 (5 bases). Germline-derived CDR1 and CDR2 are DFQATT and SNEGSKA (reference sequence). V was cut by 2 bases and J by 0 bases, with 7 bases left in between. The CDR3 has 14 residues. In nucleotides, the CDR3 is TGCAGTGCTAGAAACGGGGCGAACACCGGGGAGCTGTTTTTT. It is translated as CSARNGANTGELFF.

There are a few counts of this clonotype. The gene calls are TRBV3-1 and TRBJ2-1; 11 bases line up with TRBD2. Germline V gene data show CDR1 as LGHDT and CDR2 as YNNKEL (reference sequence). The junction had 6 bases not matched to a gene; V was cut back by 0 bases and J by 8 bases. This CDR3 has 16 amino acids. The DNA for the CDR3 is TGTGCCAGCAGCCAAGAGGGGACTAGCGGTATGGATGAGCAGTTCTTC. Translation: CASSQEGTSGMDEQFF.

The chain recombines TRBV9 with TRBJ2-5, with a weak D call TRBD1 (6 bases). CDR3 length equals 15 residues. V lost 4 bases to trimming and J lost 0 bases, with 13 bases between them. Germline V CDR1 and CDR2: SGDLS, YYNGEE. The CDR3 is CASSPHRDNQETQYF. CDR3 nucleotide sequence: TGTGCCAGCAGCCCCCACCGGGACAACCAAGAGACCCAGTACTTC.